This is a list of T cell receptor beta chains from one sample in a study of low-dose radiotherapy and immunotherapy resistance in tumors. MiXCR, run by TCRdb on the reads, gives a single entry per CDR3 protein. This table holds tens of thousands of distinct CDR3 sequences, about 53% found once. Sequenced here: PBMCs, sampled after low-dose radiotherapy plus immunotherapy. Receptor source: a male donor with gallbladder cancer. The CDR3 runs from the conserved cysteine through the conserved F or W. D genes are given only for firm matches. Clone size is not always given. Where it is, it says once, few, many or a class for expanded clones.

V gene	clone size	D gene	J gene	CDR3 protein	CDR3 DNA
TRBV7-2	NA	NA	TRBJ1-1	CASSSRGGMGTTEAFF	TGTGCCAGCAGCTCGCGGGGGGGCATGGGTACGACTGAAGCTTTCTTT
TRBV5-1	NA	TRBD1	TRBJ2-7	CASSFVPGTGGQYEQYF	TGCGCCAGCAGCTTTGTGCCCGGGACAGGGGGCCAATACGAGCAGTACTTC
TRBV29-1	many	NA	TRBJ2-1	CSVEVGSGYNEQFF	TGCAGCGTTGAAGTCGGGAGCGGGTACAATGAGCAGTTCTTC
TRBV5-1	few	NA	TRBJ2-6	CASSREGGSGANVLTF	TGCGCCAGCAGCCGCGAGGGGGGCTCTGGGGCCAACGTCCTGACTTTC
TRBV5-4	NA	NA	TRBJ2-3	CASSLVGSGSTDTQYF	TGTGCCAGCAGCTTGGTCGGTAGCGGCAGCACAGATACGCAGTATTTT
TRBV15	NA	TRBD2	TRBJ2-1	CATSRRGGLYNEQFF	TGTGCCACCAGCAGGCGGGGGGGCCTCTACAATGAGCAGTTCTTC
TRBV5-1	NA	NA	TRBJ1-5	CASSPTGPNQPQHF	TGCGCCAGCAGCCCGACAGGACCTAATCAGCCCCAGCATTTT
TRBV11-2	medium-sized	NA	TRBJ2-3	CASSLGPSTDTQYF	TGTGCCAGCAGCTTAGGCCCAAGCACAGATACGCAGTATTTT
TRBV6-2/TRBV6-3	NA	TRBD2	TRBJ2-7	CASSYSSISPGLVFYEQYF	TGTGCCAGCAGTTACTCGAGTATATCCCCGGGACTAGTCTTCTACGAGCAGTACTTC
TRBV18	NA	NA	TRBJ2-2	CASSPPKGPVTGELFF	TGTGCCAGCTCACCCCCGAAAGGCCCAGTCACCGGGGAGCTGTTTTTT
TRBV5-6	medium-sized	NA	TRBJ1-6	CASSPQVDSSSYNSPLHF	TGTGCCAGCAGCCCCCAGGTTGACAGTAGCTCCTATAATTCACCCCTCCACTTT
TRBV5-1	NA	NA	TRBJ1-1	CASSDLRAGKNTEAFF	TGCGCCAGCAGTGATCTGAGGGCAGGGAAGAACACTGAAGCTTTCTTT
TRBV3-1	NA	TRBD2	TRBJ2-5	CASSQDESSGALGTQYF	TGTGCCAGCAGCCAAGATGAGTCTAGCGGGGCTCTGGGGACCCAGTACTTC
TRBV15	NA	NA	TRBJ2-5	CATSRYPKETQYF	TGTGCCACCAGCAGGTACCCCAAGGAGACCCAGTACTTC
TRBV9	NA	NA	TRBJ2-1	CATERPGGGNYNEQFF	TGTGCCACCGAAAGGCCTGGAGGGGGGAACTACAATGAGCAGTTCTTC
TRBV6-2/TRBV6-3	few	TRBD1	TRBJ2-3	CASSAGTGRTDTQYF	TGTGCCAGCAGCGCCGGGACAGGGAGGACAGATACGCAGTATTTT
TRBV7-8	few	NA	TRBJ2-5	CASSLGYQRGHETQYF	TGTGCCAGCAGCTTAGGGTACCAGCGAGGGCACGAGACCCAGTACTTC
TRBV3-1	NA	NA	TRBJ1-5	CASSRGFNQPQHF	TGTGCCAGCAGCAGGGGCTTTAATCAGCCCCAGCATTTT
TRBV19	many	NA	TRBJ2-1	CASSSRALNNEQFF	TGTGCCAGTAGCTCGCGAGCCCTAAATAATGAGCAGTTCTTC
TRBV9	NA	TRBD2	TRBJ2-3	CASSALLAGGSDTQYF	TGTGCCAGCAGCGCCCTCCTAGCGGGAGGGTCAGATACGCAGTATTTT
TRBV20-1	NA	NA	TRBJ2-1	CSARFLGQMQFF	TGCAGTGCTAGATTCTTAGGTCAGATGCAGTTCTTC
TRBV11-1	NA	TRBD2	TRBJ2-2	CASSAREGTGELFF	TGTGCCAGCAGCGCACGGGAGGGTACCGGGGAGCTGTTTTTT
TRBV6-6	NA	TRBD1	TRBJ2-7	CASSTRQGNYEQYF	TGTGCCAGCAGTACACGACAGGGAAACTACGAGCAGTACTTC
TRBV7-2	many	NA	TRBJ2-3	CASSLASGPVDTQYF	TGTGCCAGCAGCTTAGCGAGTGGACCGGTAGATACGCAGTATTTT
TRBV6-6	NA	TRBD2	TRBJ2-3	CASIWAGAGDTQYF	TGTGCCAGCATTTGGGCGGGAGCCGGAGATACGCAGTATTTT
TRBV15	many	NA	TRBJ2-5	CATSRASASQETQYF	TGTGCCACCAGCAGAGCTAGCGCATCCCAAGAGACCCAGTACTTC
TRBV6-2/TRBV6-3	NA	NA	TRBJ2-7	CASSPGTASYEQYF	TGTGCCAGCAGTCCCGGGACGGCTTCCTACGAGCAGTACTTC
TRBV9	medium-sized	NA	TRBJ2-2	CASSALQGPNTGELFF	TGTGCCAGCAGCGCCCTACAGGGACCGAACACCGGGGAGCTGTTTTTT
TRBV24-1	many	NA	TRBJ2-1	CATSDPLNEQFF	TGTGCCACCAGTGATCCCCTGAATGAGCAGTTCTTC
TRBV5-1	few	TRBD1	TRBJ2-7	CASSRDGTGAYEQYF	TGCGCCAGCAGCCGCGACGGGACAGGGGCCTACGAGCAGTACTTC
TRBV7-2	many	NA	TRBJ2-7	CASSSYRGSYEQYF	TGTGCCAGCAGTTCCTATCGTGGGTCCTACGAGCAGTACTTC
TRBV30	NA	NA	TRBJ2-2	CAWSVFPNTGELFF	TGTGCCTGGAGTGTATTCCCGAACACCGGGGAGCTGTTTTTT
TRBV2	NA	TRBD2	TRBJ2-7	CASSEGRSLADYEQYF	TGTGCCAGCAGTGAGGGAAGGTCACTAGCGGACTACGAGCAGTACTTC
TRBV5-1	medium-sized	NA	TRBJ2-1	CASSWTGDFRVEQFF	TGCGCCAGCAGCTGGACGGGGGACTTCAGGGTAGAGCAGTTCTTC
TRBV5-6	NA	NA	TRBJ2-5	CASSLEGPQETQYF	TGTGCCAGCAGCTTGGAAGGCCCCCAAGAGACCCAGTACTTC
TRBV12-3/TRBV12-4	NA	NA	TRBJ2-3	CASSLKDIRGYF	TGTGCCAGCAGTTTAAAGGACATCCGCGGGTATTTT
TRBV28	medium-sized	NA	TRBJ2-7	CASSFIVPGGTLLTYEQYF	TGTGCCAGCAGTTTTATAGTTCCGGGCGGGACTCTCCTGACCTACGAGCAGTACTTC
TRBV2	NA	TRBD1	TRBJ2-1	CASGTGPYNEQFF	TGTGCCAGTGGGACAGGTCCCTACAATGAGCAGTTCTTC
TRBV30	many	NA	TRBJ1-1	CAWRTQGNTEAFF	TGTGCCTGGAGAACTCAGGGTAACACTGAAGCTTTCTTT
TRBV14	NA	TRBD2	TRBJ2-7	CASSQDLGRDYHEQYF	TGTGCCAGCAGCCAAGATTTGGGCAGGGACTACCACGAGCAGTACTTC
TRBV6-2/TRBV6-3	NA	TRBD1	TRBJ1-4	CASTLGTGGAREKLFF	TGTGCCAGCACCCTGGGGACAGGGGGCGCTCGGGAAAAACTGTTTTTT
TRBV12-3/TRBV12-4	NA	NA	TRBJ2-1	CASSYPSWRRSYNEQFF	TGTGCCAGCAGTTACCCCTCTTGGAGGAGGTCCTACAATGAGCAGTTCTTC
TRBV20-1	many	TRBD1	TRBJ2-5	CSARGPGTGGSRETQYF	TGCAGTGCTAGAGGCCCCGGGACAGGGGGCTCTCGGGAGACCCAGTACTTC
TRBV29-1	NA	TRBD2	TRBJ2-7	CSVGASGGAGYEQYF	TGCAGCGTTGGGGCTAGCGGGGGGGCTGGCTACGAGCAGTACTTC
TRBV7-2	medium-sized	TRBD2	TRBJ2-7	CASSSSLATTYEQYF	TGTGCCAGCAGCTCCTCACTAGCGACTACCTACGAGCAGTACTTC
TRBV5-1	few	NA	TRBJ2-7	CASSSRVGGGYEQYF	TGCGCCAGCAGCTCCCGTGTTGGGGGAGGCTACGAGCAGTACTTC
TRBV28	few	TRBD1	TRBJ2-7	CASSYGTGDYEQYF	TGTGCCAGCAGTTACGGGACAGGGGACTACGAGCAGTACTTC
TRBV2	NA	NA	TRBJ2-1	CASSEGAGAWGEQFF	TGTGCCAGCAGTGAGGGTGCAGGGGCATGGGGTGAGCAGTTCTTC
TRBV3-1	many	NA	TRBJ1-1	CASSQGEDTEAFF	TGTGCCAGCAGCCAAGGGGAGGACACTGAAGCTTTCTTT